A single sample is the source of the 16 T cell receptor beta chains below, sequenced in a study of T cells in localized non-small cell lung cancer. The data were produced by immunoSEQ multiplex PCR, yet TCRdb's version contains in-frame clones alone and is incomplete. The data contain some 140,000 clones, around 90% of them singletons. The sequences come from peripheral blood, collected before any cancer treatment. The receptor set was obtained from a female donor older than 55 with stage I lung adenocarcinoma.

CDR3 sequence reads: CASNQGSGNTIYF. Here the CDR3 DNA reads TGTGCCAGCAACCAGGGGTCTGGAAACACCATATATTTT. J is TRBJ1-3 and V is TRBV6-1, with a possible D match to TRBD1 (6 bases). The CDR3 is 13 amino acids. Between the trimmed V and J ends, which lost 7 bases and 1 base, there was a span of 8 bases. Per the germline V gene, CDR1 is MNHNS and CDR2 is SASEGT.

The chain carries TRBV29-1 and TRBJ2-1; tentatively, D is TRBD2 (5 bases). V dropped 3 bases and J dropped 7 bases, with 13 bases sitting between them. Germline CDR1 and CDR2: SQVTM and ANQGSEA. CDR3 length equals 13 residues. CDR3 sequence: CSVDPWSGNEQFF. CDR3 bases: TGCAGCGTTGATCCCTGGAGCGGTAATGAGCAGTTCTTC.

The chain uses TRBV7-8 and TRBJ2-5; D might be TRBD1 (5 bases). CDR1 is SGHVS, CDR2 FQNEAQ, per germline. The ends were cut back, 5 bases at V and 5 bases at J, with 21 bases in the middle. This CDR3 has 16 residues. The CDR3, as DNA: TGTGCCAGCAGCCACGCATGGCTAGGGGCTGGGGAGACCCAGTACTTC. Amino acids: CASSHAWLGAGETQYF. Drawing the rest from reference TRBV7-8 and TRBJ2-5, the complete variable domain is GAGVSQSPRYKVAKRGQDVALRCDPISGHVSLFWYQQALGQGPEFLTYFQNEAQLDKSGLPSDRFFAERPEGSVSTLKIQRTQQEDSAVYLCASSHAWLGAGETQYFGPGTRLLVL.

The CDR3 coding sequence is TGTGCCAGTAGTATTGCCCACAACAATGGGCCCCAGCATTTT. Protein product: CASSIAHNNGPQHF. The V call is TRBV19, the J call TRBJ1-5, with D uncertain. V lost 3 bases and J lost 9, with 15 bases in between. CDR3 size: 14 residues. From germline, CDR1 is LNHDA and CDR2 SQIVND (reference sequence).

The J gene is TRBJ1-1, the V gene TRBV28, with D possibly being TRBD1 (5 bases). The germline V and J ends were trimmed by 5 bases and 4 bases, with 17 bases remaining between them. Germline V gene data show CDR1 as MDHEN and CDR2 as SYDVKM. This CDR3 is built from 15 residues. The CDR3 coding sequence is TGTGCCAGCAGTCCATGGGGGACGGGCATCACTGAAGCTTTCTTT. Translated: CASSPWGTGITEAFF.

A single count supports this clone. At one end the junction does not follow the germline gene, possibly because of a read error. The chain combines TRBV15 with TRBJ2-3; 9 nucleotides agree with TRBD2. CDR3 length: 14 amino acids. The germline V gene encodes CDR1 LNHNV and CDR2 YYDKDF (reference sequence). CDR3 in amino acids: CATMYGTSIDTQYF. The CDR3 DNA reads as TGTGCCACCATGTACGGGACTAGCATAGATACGCAGTATTTT.

The chain recombines TRBV11-2 with TRBJ2-1; TRBD1 agrees at 8 bases. V shed 3 bases, J shed 5 bases, and the junction held 15 bases outside the gene matches. Germline V gives CDR1 SGHAT, CDR2 FQNNGV. The CDR3 totals 18 residues. The CDR3 sequence: CASSFGVSWGQVNNEQFF. In DNA form, the CDR3 reads TGTGCCAGCAGCTTTGGGGTGAGCTGGGGACAGGTTAACAATGAGCAGTTCTTC.

The rearrangement joins TRBV5-1 to TRBJ2-5, with 9 bases matching TRBD1. This CDR3 comprises 15 residues. V lost 4 bases to trimming and J lost 6 bases; unmatched junction nucleotides: 10. The germline V gene has CDR1 SGHRS and CDR2 YFSETQ. In DNA form, the CDR3 reads TGCGCCAGCAGCGCCCCGGGACAGGGCGGACAGACCCAGTACTTC. Amino acid sequence: CASSAPGQGGQTQYF.

The chain links TRBV11-3 to TRBJ2-3, with TRBD1 as a possible D gene (5 bases). Germline loops: CDR1 SGHNT, CDR2 YENEEA. The CDR3 runs to 14 residues. The ends were cut back, 5 bases at V and 4 bases at J, with 13 bases in the middle. The CDR3: CASSPGQASDTQYF. The CDR3 DNA is TGTGCCAGCAGCCCCGGACAAGCTTCAGATACGCAGTATTTT. Full variable domain (outside the CDR3, taken from reference TRBV11-3 and TRBJ2-3): EAGVVQSPRYKIIEKKQPVAFWCNPISGHNTLYWYLQNLGQGPELLIRYENEEAVDDSQLPKDRFSAERLKGVDSTLKIQPAELGDSAVYLCASSPGQASDTQYFGPGTRLTVL.

This clone is a singleton in its sample. The chain employs TRBV10-3 and TRBJ2-7; TRBD2 matches at 7 bases. The CDR3 extends over 15 amino acids. The V gene end was trimmed by 10 bases and the J gene end by 6 bases; junction bases not matched to a gene: 18. Germline values: CDR1 ENHRY, CDR2 SYGVKD. The CDR3 region has the DNA TGTGCCACCGCTGTACCCGGAGCGGGGAGTTTCGAGCAGTACTTC. Encoded protein: CATAVPGAGSFEQYF.

This clone was detected only once. The chain recombines TRBV6-5 with TRBJ1-1, with D uncertain. The V end lost 4 bases, the J end lost 11 bases, and 11 bases lay between the germline ends. This CDR3 contains 11 residues. The germline V gene encodes CDR1 MNHEY and CDR2 SVGAGI. The CDR3 nucleotides are TGTGCCAGCAGTTTTTCGGATAAGGCTTTCTTT. Translated, it gives CASSFSDKAFF.

The gene calls are TRBV6-4 and TRBJ2-7; D is perhaps TRBD1 (6 bases). The V end lost 6 bases, the J end lost 2 bases, and 17 bases lay between the germline ends. The CDR3 is 15 residues long. Germline V lookup: CDR1 MRHNA, CDR2 SNTAGT. The CDR3 nucleotides are TGTGCCAGCAGCCTTCCAGGGGTTGGTCCCTACGAGCAGTACTTC. This encodes CASSLPGVGPYEQYF.

A word on this clone: At one boundary the junction diverges from the germline segment, which might be a read error. V and J are TRBV7-7 and TRBJ2-3, with D unclear. The CDR3 sequence is 13 residues long. The germline V gene has CDR1 SSHAT and CDR2 FNYEAQ (reference sequence). CDR3 sequence reads: CASSLDGTDTQYF. The CDR3 DNA reads TGTGCTAGCAGCTTAGATGGCACAGATACGCAGTATTTT.

In nucleotides, the CDR3 is TGTGCCAGCAGCAAAGTTGGGGCTTATGGGCGGTCTAGCACAGATACGCAGTATTTT. Translating gives CASSKVGAYGRSSTDTQYF. V is TRBV21-1 and J is TRBJ2-3; TRBD1, the D gene given by the table, was not confirmed from the DNA. TRBV21-1 has pseudogene status. This CDR3 spans 19 amino acids.

The V and J genes are TRBV5-6 and TRBJ1-2; D call uncertain. Germline CDR1 reads SGHDT; CDR2 reads YYEEEE. Trimming stripped 5 bases from V and 4 bases from J, with 12 bases between. CDR3 length: 13 amino acids. The CDR3 region has the DNA TGTGCCAGCAGAAGGGAAGCTATCTATGGCTACACCTTC. This gives the protein CASRREAIYGYTF. The variable domain in full, with the rest retrieved from reference TRBV5-6 and TRBJ1-2, is DAGVTQSPTHLIKTRGQQVTLRCSPKSGHDTVSWYQQALGQGPQFIFQYYEEEERQRGNFPDRFSGHQFPNYSSELNVNALLLGDSALYLCASRREAIYGYTFGSGTRLTVV.

In this sample, this clone turned up once. The rearrangement joins TRBV5-1 to TRBJ2-1; a possible D gene is TRBD2 (6 bases). CDR3 length: 16 amino acids. The V gene's germline CDR1 is SGHRS and CDR2 YFSETQ. The V end lost 4 bases, the J end lost 0 bases, and 14 bases lay between the germline ends. This CDR3 reads CASSPGTWSSYNEQFF. The DNA for the CDR3 is TGCGCCAGCAGCCCGGGGACTTGGAGCTCCTACAATGAGCAGTTCTTC.